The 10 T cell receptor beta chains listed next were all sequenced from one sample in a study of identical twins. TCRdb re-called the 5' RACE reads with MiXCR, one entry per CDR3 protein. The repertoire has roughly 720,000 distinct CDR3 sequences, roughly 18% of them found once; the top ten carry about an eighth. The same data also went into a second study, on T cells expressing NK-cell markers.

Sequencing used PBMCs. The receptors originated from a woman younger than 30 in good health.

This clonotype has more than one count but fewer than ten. The CDR3 DNA reads TGTGGGGGGGCACGCTCTGGGGCCAACGTCCTGACTTTC. Translated, it gives CGGARSGANVLTF. The chain employs TRBV12-3 or TRBV12-4 and TRBJ2-6; the D gene could be TRBD1 or TRBD2 (6 bases each). CDR3 length: 13 amino acids.

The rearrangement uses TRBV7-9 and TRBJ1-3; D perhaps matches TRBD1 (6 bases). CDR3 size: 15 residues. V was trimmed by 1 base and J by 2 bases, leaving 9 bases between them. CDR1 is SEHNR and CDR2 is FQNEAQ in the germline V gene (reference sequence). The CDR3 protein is CASSLGGHTGNTIYF. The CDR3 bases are TGTGCCAGCAGCTTAGGGGGACACACTGGAAACACCATATATTTT.

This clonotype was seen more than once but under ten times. The CDR3 region is CSAGDGGDLEKLFF. For the CDR3, the DNA is TGCAGTGCTGGGGACGGCGGTGATTTAGAAAAACTGTTTTTT. The gene calls are TRBV20-1 and TRBJ1-4, with TRBD1 as a possible D gene (5 bases). CDR3 length: 14 residues. Germline assignment: CDR1 DFQATT and CDR2 SNEGSKA (reference sequence). Trimming stripped 5 bases from V and 8 bases from J, with 18 bases between.

In DNA form, the CDR3 reads TGTGCCAGCAGTTACTCGATATCGGGGTTAGATACGCAGTATTTT. Translation gives CASSYSISGLDTQYF. V gene TRBV6-5 combines with J gene TRBJ2-3; a weak D match, TRBD2 (5 bases). Germline loops: CDR1 MNHEY, CDR2 SVGAGI. V was clipped by 0 bases and J by 5 bases, with 12 bases between them. This CDR3 has 15 amino acids.

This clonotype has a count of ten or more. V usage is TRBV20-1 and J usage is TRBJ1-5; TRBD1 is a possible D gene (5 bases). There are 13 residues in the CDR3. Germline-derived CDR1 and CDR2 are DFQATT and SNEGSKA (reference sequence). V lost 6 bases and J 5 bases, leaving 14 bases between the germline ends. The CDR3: CSAFWQGDQPQHF. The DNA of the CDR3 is TGCAGTGCGTTCTGGCAGGGAGATCAGCCCCAGCATTTT.

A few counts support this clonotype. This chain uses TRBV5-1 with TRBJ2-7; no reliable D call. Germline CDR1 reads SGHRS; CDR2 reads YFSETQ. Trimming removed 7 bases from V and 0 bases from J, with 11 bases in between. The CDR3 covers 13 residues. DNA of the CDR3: TGCGCCAGCGCAACCGCCAGCTCCTACGAGCAGTACTTC. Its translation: CASATASSYEQYF.

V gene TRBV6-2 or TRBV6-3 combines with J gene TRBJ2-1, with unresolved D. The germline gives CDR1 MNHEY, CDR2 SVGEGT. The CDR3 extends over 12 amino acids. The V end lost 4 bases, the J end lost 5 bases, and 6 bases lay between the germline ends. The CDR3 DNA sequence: TGTGCCAGCAGTTTCCGGGACAATGAGCAGTTCTTC. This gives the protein CASSFRDNEQFF.

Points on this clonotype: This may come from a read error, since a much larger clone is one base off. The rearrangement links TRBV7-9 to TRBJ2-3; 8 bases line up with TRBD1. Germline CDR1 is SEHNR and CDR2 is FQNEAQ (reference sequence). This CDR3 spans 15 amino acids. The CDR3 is CACSLGQGRADTQYF. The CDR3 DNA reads TGTGCCTGCAGCTTAGGACAGGGCCGGGCAGATACGCAGTATTTT.

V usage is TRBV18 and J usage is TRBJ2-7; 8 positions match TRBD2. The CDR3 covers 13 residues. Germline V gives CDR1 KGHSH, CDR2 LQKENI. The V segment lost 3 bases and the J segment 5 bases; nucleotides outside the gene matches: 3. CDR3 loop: CASSPTSDHEQYF. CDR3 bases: TGTGCCAGCTCACCGACTAGCGACCACGAGCAGTACTTC.

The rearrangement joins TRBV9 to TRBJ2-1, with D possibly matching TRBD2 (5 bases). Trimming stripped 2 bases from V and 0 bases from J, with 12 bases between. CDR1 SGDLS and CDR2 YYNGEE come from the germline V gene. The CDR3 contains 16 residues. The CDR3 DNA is TGTGCCAGCAGCGTTACGGCGGGTAGCTCCTACAATGAGCAGTTCTTC. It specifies CASSVTAGSSYNEQFF.